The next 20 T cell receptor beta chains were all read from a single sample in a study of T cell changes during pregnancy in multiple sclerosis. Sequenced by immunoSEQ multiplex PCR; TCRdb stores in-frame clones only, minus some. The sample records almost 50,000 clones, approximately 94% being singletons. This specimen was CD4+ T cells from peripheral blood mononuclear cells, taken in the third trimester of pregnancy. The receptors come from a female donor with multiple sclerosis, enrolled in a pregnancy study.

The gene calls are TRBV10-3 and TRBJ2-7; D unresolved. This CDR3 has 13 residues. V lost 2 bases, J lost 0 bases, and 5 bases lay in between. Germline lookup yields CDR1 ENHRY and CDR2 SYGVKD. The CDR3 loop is CAISETDSYEQYF. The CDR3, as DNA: TGTGCCATCAGTGAGACTGACTCCTACGAGCAGTACTTC.

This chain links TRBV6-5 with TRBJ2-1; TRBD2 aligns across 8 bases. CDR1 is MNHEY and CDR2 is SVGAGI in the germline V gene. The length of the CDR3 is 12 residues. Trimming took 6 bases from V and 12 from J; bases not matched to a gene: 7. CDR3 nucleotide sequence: TGTGCCAGCAGATCTACTAGCGGTATGCAGTTCTTC. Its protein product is CASRSTSGMQFF.

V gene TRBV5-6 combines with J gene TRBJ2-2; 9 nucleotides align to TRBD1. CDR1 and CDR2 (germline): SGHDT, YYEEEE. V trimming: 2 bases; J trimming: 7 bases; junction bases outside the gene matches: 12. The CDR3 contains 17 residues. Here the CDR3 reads CASSFLRTGVASGELFF. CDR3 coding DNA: TGTGCCAGCAGCTTCCTCCGGACAGGGGTAGCGAGCGGGGAGCTGTTTTTT.

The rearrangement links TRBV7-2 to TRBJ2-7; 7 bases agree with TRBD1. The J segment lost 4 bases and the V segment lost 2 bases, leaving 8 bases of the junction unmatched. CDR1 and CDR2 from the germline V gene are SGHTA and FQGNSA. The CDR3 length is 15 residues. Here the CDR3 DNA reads TGTGCCAGCAGCTTAAAATGGGACAGAGTATACGAGCAGTACTTC. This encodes CASSLKWDRVYEQYF.

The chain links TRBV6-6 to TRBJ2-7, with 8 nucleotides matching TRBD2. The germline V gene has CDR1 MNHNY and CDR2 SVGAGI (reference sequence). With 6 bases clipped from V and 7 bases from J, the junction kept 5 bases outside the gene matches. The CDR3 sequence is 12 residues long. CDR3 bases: TGTGCCAGCAGAGACCGGGGGGGGGAGCAGTACTTC. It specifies CASRDRGGEQYF.

CDR3 nucleotides: TGTGCCAGCAGCCAAGCTCCAAGAGCAACTAATGAAAAACTGTTTTTT. Protein sequence: CASSQAPRATNEKLFF. V gene TRBV7-9 combines with J gene TRBJ1-4, with D uncertain. V was pared by 5 bases and J by 0 bases, with 13 bases between. The CDR3 runs 16 residues. From germline, CDR1 is SEHNR and CDR2 FQNEAQ (reference sequence).

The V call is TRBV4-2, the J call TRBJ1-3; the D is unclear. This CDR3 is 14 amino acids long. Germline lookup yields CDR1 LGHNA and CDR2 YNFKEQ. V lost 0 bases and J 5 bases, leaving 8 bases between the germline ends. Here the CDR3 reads CASSQDAARNTIYF. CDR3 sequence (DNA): TGTGCCAGCAGCCAAGATGCAGCGCGAAACACCATATATTTT.

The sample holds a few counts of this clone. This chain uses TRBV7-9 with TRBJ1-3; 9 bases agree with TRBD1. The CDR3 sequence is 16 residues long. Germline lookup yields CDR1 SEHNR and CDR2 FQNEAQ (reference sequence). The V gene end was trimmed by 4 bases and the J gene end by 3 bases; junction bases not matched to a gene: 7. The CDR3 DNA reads TGTGCCAGCAGCTCGATGGGACAGGGAAGTGGAAACACCATATATTTT. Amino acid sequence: CASSSMGQGSGNTIYF.

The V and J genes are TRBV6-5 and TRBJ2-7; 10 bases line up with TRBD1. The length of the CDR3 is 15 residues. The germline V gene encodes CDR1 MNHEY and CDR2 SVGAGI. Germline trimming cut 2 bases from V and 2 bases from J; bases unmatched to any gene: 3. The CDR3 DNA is TGTGCCAGCAGTTACGAGGGGACAGGGGCCTACGAGCAGTACTTC. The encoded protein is CASSYEGTGAYEQYF.

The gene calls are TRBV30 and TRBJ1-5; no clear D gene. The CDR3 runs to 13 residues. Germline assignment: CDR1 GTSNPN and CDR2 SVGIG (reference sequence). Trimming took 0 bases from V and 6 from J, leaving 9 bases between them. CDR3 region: CAWSVLRGQPQHF. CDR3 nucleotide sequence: TGTGCCTGGAGTGTACTTAGAGGTCAGCCCCAGCATTTT.

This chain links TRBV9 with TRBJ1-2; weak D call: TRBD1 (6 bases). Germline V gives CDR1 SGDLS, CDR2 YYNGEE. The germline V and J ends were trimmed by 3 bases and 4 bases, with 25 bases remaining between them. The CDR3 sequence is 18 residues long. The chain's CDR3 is CASSEPLDSAPDPYGYTF. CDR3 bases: TGTGCCAGCAGCGAACCCTTGGACAGCGCACCAGACCCCTATGGCTACACCTTC.

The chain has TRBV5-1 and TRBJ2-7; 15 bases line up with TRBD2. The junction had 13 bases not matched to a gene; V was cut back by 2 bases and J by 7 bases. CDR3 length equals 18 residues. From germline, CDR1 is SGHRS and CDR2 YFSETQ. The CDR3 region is CASSFGTSGRKSLREQYF. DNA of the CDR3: TGCGCCAGCAGCTTTGGGACTAGCGGGAGGAAGAGCCTACGTGAGCAGTACTTC.

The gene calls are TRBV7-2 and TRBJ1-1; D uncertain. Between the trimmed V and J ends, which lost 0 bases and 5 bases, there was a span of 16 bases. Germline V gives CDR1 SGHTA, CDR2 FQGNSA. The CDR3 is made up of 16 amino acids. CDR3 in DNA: TGTGCCAGCAGCTTAGCCCCGGACTGGTTTGGTACTGAAGCTTTCTTT. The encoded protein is CASSLAPDWFGTEAFF.

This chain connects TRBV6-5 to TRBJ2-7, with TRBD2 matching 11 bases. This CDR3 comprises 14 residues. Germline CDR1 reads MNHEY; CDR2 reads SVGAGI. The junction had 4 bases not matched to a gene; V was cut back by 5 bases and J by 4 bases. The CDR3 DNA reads TGTGCCAGCAGTGAAACTAGCGGGAGTTACGAGCAGTACTTC. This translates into CASSETSGSYEQYF.

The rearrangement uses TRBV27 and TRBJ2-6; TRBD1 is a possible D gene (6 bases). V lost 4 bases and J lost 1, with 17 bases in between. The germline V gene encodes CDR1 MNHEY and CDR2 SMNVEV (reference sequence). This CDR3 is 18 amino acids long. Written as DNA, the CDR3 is TGTGCCAGCAGTTCGTCCCGACAGGCCGTGTCTGGGGCCAACGTCCTGACTTTC. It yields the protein CASSSSRQAVSGANVLTF.

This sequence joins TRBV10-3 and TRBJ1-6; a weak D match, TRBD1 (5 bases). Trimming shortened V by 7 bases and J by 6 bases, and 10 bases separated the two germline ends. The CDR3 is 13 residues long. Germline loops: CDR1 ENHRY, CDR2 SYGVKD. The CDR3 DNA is TGTGCCATCAATCCAGGGCGTAATTCACCCCTCCACTTT. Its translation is CAINPGRNSPLHF.

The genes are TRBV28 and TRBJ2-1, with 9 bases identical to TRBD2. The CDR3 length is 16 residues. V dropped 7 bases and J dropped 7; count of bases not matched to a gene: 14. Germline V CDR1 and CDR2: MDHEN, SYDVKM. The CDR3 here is CASISSGLAGPNEQFF. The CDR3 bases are TGTGCCAGCATATCCTCCGGCCTAGCGGGACCGAATGAGCAGTTCTTC.

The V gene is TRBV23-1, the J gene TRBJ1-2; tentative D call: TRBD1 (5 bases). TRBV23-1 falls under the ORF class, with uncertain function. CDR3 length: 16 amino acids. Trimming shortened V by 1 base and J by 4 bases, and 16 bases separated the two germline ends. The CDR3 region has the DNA TGCGCCAGCAGTCAATGGGCAGGGTCTGACTCCTATGGCTACACCTTC. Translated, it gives CASSQWAGSDSYGYTF.

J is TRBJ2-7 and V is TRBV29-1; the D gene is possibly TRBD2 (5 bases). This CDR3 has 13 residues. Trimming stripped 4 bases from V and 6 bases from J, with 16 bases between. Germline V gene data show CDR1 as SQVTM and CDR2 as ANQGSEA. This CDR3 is CSVGETYGSEQYF. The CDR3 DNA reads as TGCAGCGTTGGGGAGACATACGGAAGCGAGCAGTACTTC.

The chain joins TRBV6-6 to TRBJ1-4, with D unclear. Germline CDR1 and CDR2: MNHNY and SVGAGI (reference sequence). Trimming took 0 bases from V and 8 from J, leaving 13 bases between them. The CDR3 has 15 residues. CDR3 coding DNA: TGTGCCAGCAGTTACTCGAGTCGAGAGAACGAAAAACTGTTTTTT. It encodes CASSYSSRENEKLFF.